This record covers a single T cell receptor (beta chain). Its antigen is undetermined. The germline V gene encodes CDR1 SEHNR and CDR2 FQNEAQ (reference sequence). The CDR3 sequence is 14 residues long. V shed 5 bases, J shed 4 bases, and the junction held 6 bases outside the gene matches. The data were taken from a study of T cell responses to AZD1222 COVID-19 vaccine. Study-wide findings and caveats: Once two AZD1222 doses were given, Spike-specific TCR breadth and depth went up. Clonal diversity may have been underestimated in mostly white British donors.

Libraries were prepared by immunoSEQ multiplex PCR; TCRdb keeps only in-frame clonotypes and omits some of them. The profile covers approximately 150,000 clones, with around 90% appearing a single time and approximately 2.5% taken by the ten largest. This chain connects TRBV7-9 to TRBJ1-2, with 8 positions matching TRBD1. This sample comprised peripheral blood, obtained on day 0 of AZD1222 vaccination. The receptor's source is an adult in good health. For the CDR3, the DNA is TGTGCCAGCAGCCAGGGGGCCAGGGGCTATGGCTACACCTTC. It encodes CASSQGARGYGYTF.